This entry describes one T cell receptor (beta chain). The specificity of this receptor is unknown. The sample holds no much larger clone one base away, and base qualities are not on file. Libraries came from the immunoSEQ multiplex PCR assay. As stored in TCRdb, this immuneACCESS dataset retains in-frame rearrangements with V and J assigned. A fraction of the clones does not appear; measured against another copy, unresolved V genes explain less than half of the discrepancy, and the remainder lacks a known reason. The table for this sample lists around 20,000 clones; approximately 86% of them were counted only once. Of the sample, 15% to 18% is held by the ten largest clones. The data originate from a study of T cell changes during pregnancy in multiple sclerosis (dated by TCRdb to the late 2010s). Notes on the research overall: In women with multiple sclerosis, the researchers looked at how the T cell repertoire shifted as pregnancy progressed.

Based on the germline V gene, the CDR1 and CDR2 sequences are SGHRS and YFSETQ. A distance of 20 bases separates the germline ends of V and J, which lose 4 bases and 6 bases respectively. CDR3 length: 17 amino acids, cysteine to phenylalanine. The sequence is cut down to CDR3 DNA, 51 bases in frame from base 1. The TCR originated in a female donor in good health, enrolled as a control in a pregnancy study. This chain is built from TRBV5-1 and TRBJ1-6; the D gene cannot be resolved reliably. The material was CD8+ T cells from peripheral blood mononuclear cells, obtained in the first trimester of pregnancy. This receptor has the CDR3 CASSLNTPGTFNSPLHF. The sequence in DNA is TGCGCCAGCAGCCTTAACACCCCAGGAACCTTTAATTCACCCCTCCACTTT.